These 19 T cell receptor beta chains were all obtained from the same sample, sequenced in a study of blood T cell repertoires in COVID-19. This table comes from immunoSEQ multiplex PCR, and its TCRdb copy is limited to in-frame clones, with some not included. The sample carries about 170,000 clones, more than 85% recorded once. What was sequenced was PBMCs or T cells enriched from blood (not recorded which). The origin of the receptors is a woman between 50 and 59 years old who had recovered from COVID-19.

The chain links TRBV6-4 to TRBJ2-3, with TRBD2 identical over 12 bases. The CDR3 sequence is 16 residues long. Per germline, CDR1 MRHNA and CDR2 SNTAGT. V dropped 2 bases and J dropped 0; count of bases not matched to a gene: 0. CDR3 protein: CASSDGTSGSTDTQYF. CDR3 bases: TGTGCCAGCAGTGACGGGACTAGCGGGAGCACAGATACGCAGTATTTT.

This rearrangement joins TRBV27 to TRBJ2-1, with 10 bases matching TRBD2. Germline V gene data show CDR1 as MNHEY and CDR2 as SMNVEV (reference sequence). V shed 2 bases, J shed 4 bases, and the junction held 17 bases outside the gene matches. This CDR3 has 20 amino acids. CDR3 in DNA: TGTGCCAGCAGTTTACCCCCATTAGCGGGAGGAGGTTCGACTTACAATGAGCAGTTCTTC. This sequence encodes CASSLPPLAGGGSTYNEQFF.

This sequence joins TRBV30 and TRBJ2-4, with 11 bases fitting TRBD2. The V segment lost 0 bases and the J segment 0 bases; nucleotides outside the gene matches: 10. Germline-derived CDR1 and CDR2 are GTSNPN and SVGIG (reference sequence). There are 19 residues in the CDR3. CDR3 amino acids: CAWSVGRTSGPLAKNIQYF. CDR3 DNA sequence: TGTGCCTGGAGTGTCGGGAGGACTAGCGGGCCCCTAGCCAAAAACATTCAGTACTTC.

The chain carries TRBV7-2 and TRBJ2-5; D is unresolved. CDR3 size: 13 residues. V dropped 5 bases and J dropped 3 bases, with 10 bases sitting between them. CDR1 SGHTA and CDR2 FQGNSA come from the germline V gene. This CDR3 is CASSPRVEETQYF. In nucleotides, the CDR3 is TGTGCCAGCAGCCCACGGGTGGAAGAGACCCAGTACTTC.

The genes are TRBV19 and TRBJ2-1; 9 bases match TRBD1. The germline V gene encodes CDR1 LNHDA and CDR2 SQIVND (reference sequence). The CDR3 length is 15 residues. V lost 3 bases, J lost 8 bases, and 8 bases stayed unmatched. CDR3: CASSIGTGIRDEQFF. Here the CDR3 DNA reads TGTGCCAGTAGTATTGGGACAGGGATTAGGGATGAGCAGTTCTTC.

Concerning this clone: This sample also contains other DNA sequences that code for the same CDR3. The V gene is TRBV30, the J gene TRBJ1-5; 7 positions agree with TRBD1. J gave up 3 bases and V 3 bases, and 5 bases lay outside the gene matches. The CDR3 runs 14 residues. CDR1 and CDR2 (germline): GTSNPN, SVGIG (reference sequence). This CDR3 reads CAWSRDSNNQPQHF. For the CDR3, the DNA is TGTGCCTGGAGCCGGGACAGCAACAATCAGCCCCAGCATTTT.

The rearrangement uses TRBV24-1 and TRBJ2-3, with D tentatively TRBD1 (6 bases). The CDR3 contains 12 residues. Germline values: CDR1 KGHDR, CDR2 SFDVKD. With 7 bases removed from V and 8 bases from J, the gap between germline ends came to 12 bases. The CDR3 region has the DNA TGTGCCACCAGCCCAGGGGCGGCTACGCAGTATTTT. Translation: CATSPGAATQYF.

The CDR3, as DNA: TGTGCCAGCTCACCGACCGCAGGGTGGATGCCTGAAGCTTTCTTT. Encoded protein: CASSPTAGWMPEAFF. This chain links TRBV18 with TRBJ1-1; D perhaps matches TRBD1 (5 bases). This CDR3 spans 15 amino acids. Between the trimmed V and J ends, which lost 3 bases and 6 bases, there was a span of 17 bases. The germline gives CDR1 KGHSH, CDR2 LQKENI.

V usage is TRBV28 and J usage is TRBJ1-5; D unresolved. CDR1 is MDHEN and CDR2 is SYDVKM in the germline V gene. V lost 6 bases to trimming and J lost 4 bases, with 13 bases between them. The CDR3 length is 14 residues. CDR3 DNA: TGTGCCAGCAGCGGGATCCTGTTAAATCAGCCCCAGCATTTT. Encoded protein: CASSGILLNQPQHF.

The J gene is TRBJ2-1, the V gene TRBV7-3; 8 bases align to TRBD2. There are 15 residues in the CDR3. Germline CDR1 reads SGHTA; CDR2 reads FQGTGA. The V and J ends lost 5 bases and 2 bases, in that order; junction bases with no gene match: 5. CDR3 coding DNA: TGTGCCAGCAGCCCTCAAGCGGGAGCCTACAATGAGCAGTTCTTC. Its translation is CASSPQAGAYNEQFF. Using reference TRBV7-3 and TRBJ2-1 for the parts outside the CDR3, the full variable domain is GAGVSQTPSNKVTEKGKYVELRCDPISGHTALYWYRQSLGQGPEFLIYFQGTGAADDSGLPNDRFFAVRPEGSVSTLKIQRTERGDSAVYLCASSPQAGAYNEQFFGPGTRLTVL.

The genes are TRBV7-2 and TRBJ2-1; D is uncertain. Trimming removed 4 bases at V and 0 bases at J, with 4 bases between. In germline, CDR1 is SGHTA, CDR2 FQGNSA. There are 13 residues in the CDR3. The CDR3 sequence: CASSYSSYNEQFF. CDR3 coding DNA: TGTGCCAGCAGCTATAGCTCCTACAATGAGCAGTTCTTC.

A few counts support this clone. This chain joins TRBV11-2 and TRBJ1-1, with 7 bases matching TRBD1. V was pared by 2 bases and J by 3 bases, with 0 bases of the junction left unmatched. The CDR3 contains 13 residues. In germline, CDR1 is SGHAT, CDR2 FQNNGV. This CDR3 reads CASSLTGDTEAFF. The CDR3 nucleotides read TGTGCCAGCAGCTTAACAGGGGACACTGAAGCTTTCTTT.

The chain recombines TRBV7-3 with TRBJ2-1; D is perhaps TRBD2 (6 bases). Germline lookup yields CDR1 SGHTA and CDR2 FQGTGA. Trimming stripped 5 bases from V and 6 bases from J, with 17 bases between. The CDR3 is 15 amino acids. CDR3 sequence: CASSIGLISANEQFF. CDR3 nucleotide sequence: TGTGCCAGCAGCATCGGACTAATTTCGGCCAATGAGCAGTTCTTC. Looking up the rest from reference TRBV7-3 and TRBJ2-1 gives the full variable domain: GAGVSQTPSNKVTEKGKYVELRCDPISGHTALYWYRQSLGQGPEFLIYFQGTGAADDSGLPNDRFFAVRPEGSVSTLKIQRTERGDSAVYLCASSIGLISANEQFFGPGTRLTVL.

The genes are TRBV18 and TRBJ2-5; 9 bases align to TRBD1. With 3 bases clipped from V and 4 bases from J, the junction kept 3 bases outside the gene matches. The CDR3 loop spans 14 amino acids. Germline V gene data show CDR1 as KGHSH and CDR2 as LQKENI. CDR3 sequence (DNA): TGTGCCAGCTCACCGGGACAGGGTCCAGAGACCCAGTACTTC. The encoded protein is CASSPGQGPETQYF.

The rearrangement links TRBV5-1 to TRBJ2-1, with D possibly matching TRBD1 (5 bases). The CDR3 totals 16 residues. The germline gives CDR1 SGHRS, CDR2 YFSETQ. Trimming left V 1 base short and J 0 bases short, with 11 bases between. The CDR3 region is CASSLSGMGSYNEQFF. CDR3 sequence (DNA): TGCGCCAGCAGCTTGTCAGGGATGGGCTCCTACAATGAGCAGTTCTTC. Filled out from reference TRBV5-1 and TRBJ2-1, the complete variable domain reads KAGVTQTPRYLIKTRGQQVTLSCSPISGHRSVSWYQQTPGQGLQFLFEYFSETQRNKGNFPGRFSGRQFSNSRSEMNVSTLELGDSALYLCASSLSGMGSYNEQFFGPGTRLTVL.

The chain uses TRBV11-3 and TRBJ2-1; TRBD2 aligns across 11 bases. The CDR3 extends over 15 amino acids. V lost 5 bases to trimming and J lost 4 bases; unmatched junction nucleotides: 4. The germline V gene encodes CDR1 SGHNT and CDR2 YENEEA. In DNA, the CDR3 is TGTGCCAGCAGCCCCGGGACTAGCGGATACAATGAGCAGTTCTTC. It yields the protein CASSPGTSGYNEQFF.

The chain couples TRBV11-2 to TRBJ2-4; possibly TRBD2 for D (6 bases). Trimming shortened V by 4 bases and J by 0 bases, and 22 bases separated the two germline ends. Germline V gene data show CDR1 as SGHAT and CDR2 as FQNNGV. The CDR3 totals 19 residues. The CDR3 here is CASSSGFQKGGVAKNIQYF. The CDR3 DNA reads TGTGCCAGCAGCTCCGGATTCCAGAAGGGCGGGGTAGCCAAAAACATTCAGTACTTC.

V and J are TRBV2 and TRBJ2-7; TRBD1 agrees at 9 bases. J lost 1 base, V lost 6 bases, and 7 bases had no gene match. Germline values: CDR1 SNHLY, CDR2 FYNNEI. This CDR3 comprises 15 residues. CDR3 sequence (DNA): TGTGCCAGCAGCTTAGAACAGGGGGCGTCCTACGAGCAGTACTTC. Its translation: CASSLEQGASYEQYF.

This clone was seen only a few times. The chain joins TRBV28 to TRBJ2-4; tentative D call: TRBD1 (5 bases). Per germline, CDR1 MDHEN and CDR2 SYDVKM. Deletions cut 1 base from V and 6 bases from J, with 10 bases between. This CDR3 is built from 14 residues. CDR3 coding DNA: TGTGCCAGCAGTTTATCAGGGTCCCCAAACATTCAGTACTTC. Protein: CASSLSGSPNIQYF.